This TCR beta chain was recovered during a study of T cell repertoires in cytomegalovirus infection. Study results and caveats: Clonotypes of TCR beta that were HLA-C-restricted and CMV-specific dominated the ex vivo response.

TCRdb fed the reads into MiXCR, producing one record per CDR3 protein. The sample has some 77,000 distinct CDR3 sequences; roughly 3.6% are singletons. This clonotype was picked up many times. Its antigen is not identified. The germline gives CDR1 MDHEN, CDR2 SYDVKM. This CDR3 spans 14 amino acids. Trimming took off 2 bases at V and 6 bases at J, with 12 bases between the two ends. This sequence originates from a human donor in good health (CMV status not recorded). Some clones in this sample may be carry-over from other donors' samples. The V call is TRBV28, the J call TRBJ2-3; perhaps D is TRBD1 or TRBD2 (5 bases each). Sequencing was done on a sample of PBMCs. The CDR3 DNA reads TGTGCCAGCAGTTTAGAGCAGGGACGCGATACGCAGTATTTT. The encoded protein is CASSLEQGRDTQYF.